These 27 T cell receptor beta chains came from one sample sequenced in a study of blood T cell repertoires in COVID-19. The table came from immunoSEQ multiplex PCR; TCRdb's copy has only in-frame clones and leaves some out. The sample consists of about 300,000 clones, 89% of them appearing once. The source material was PBMCs or T cells enriched from blood (not recorded which). These receptors all stem from a woman between 40 and 55 years old who had recovered from COVID-19.

This clone occurred a few times. This sequence joins TRBV6-2 or TRBV6-3 and TRBJ2-3, with TRBD2 identical over 14 bases. With 0 bases clipped from V and 10 bases from J, the junction kept 6 bases outside the gene matches. Germline CDR1 is MNHEY and CDR2 is SVGEGT. This CDR3 is 16 amino acids long. CDR3 DNA sequence: TGTGCCAGCAGTTACTCGACTAGCGGGAGGGCTCTCCCGCAGTATTTT. This gives the protein CASSYSTSGRALPQYF.

The rearrangement uses TRBV30 and TRBJ1-1; 7 bases line up with TRBD1. V trimming: 0 bases; J trimming: 5 bases; junction bases outside the gene matches: 6. The CDR3 spans 14 residues. Germline CDR1 reads GTSNPN; CDR2 reads SVGIG (reference sequence). Here the CDR3 DNA reads TGTGCCTGGAGTGTGTTAAAGGGGGCGACTGAAGCTTTCTTT. Its protein is CAWSVLKGATEAFF. Using reference TRBV30 and TRBJ1-1 for the parts outside the CDR3, the full variable domain is SQTIHQWPATLVQPVGSPLSLECTVEGTSNPNLYWYRQAAGRGLQLLFYSVGIGQISSEVPQNLSASRPQDRQFILSSKKLLLSDSGFYLCAWSVLKGATEAFFGQGTRLTVV.

For this clone: Other DNA sequences in this sample translate to the same CDR3. The chain has TRBV7-6 and TRBJ1-1; D not resolved. This CDR3 region has 14 residues. Per the germline V gene, CDR1 is SGHVS and CDR2 is FNYEAQ. Between the trimmed V and J ends, which lost 1 base and 1 base, there was a span of 7 bases. CDR3 nucleotides: TGTGCCAGCAGCTTAGGTGCAGGGAACACTGAAGCTTTCTTT. Translating gives CASSLGAGNTEAFF.

Comment on this clone: The same CDR3 also results from other DNA sequences found in this sample. This chain joins TRBV28 and TRBJ1-5; TRBD1 matches at 9 bases. The CDR3 runs to 15 residues. V lost 5 bases and J lost 4; bases outside the gene matches: 6. Germline CDR1 and CDR2: MDHEN and SYDVKM. DNA for the CDR3: TGTGCCAGCAGTCAGGGACAGGGTGGGAATCAGCCCCAGCATTTT. Amino acid sequence: CASSQGQGGNQPQHF.

The rearrangement links TRBV7-2 to TRBJ2-1; TRBD2 agrees at 9 bases. The CDR3 is 15 residues long. From germline, CDR1 is SGHTA and CDR2 FQGNSA. The ends lost 2 bases at V and 4 bases at J; junction bases unmatched: 3. The CDR3 spells CASSLTSGLYNEQFF. The CDR3 region has the DNA TGTGCCAGCAGCTTAACTAGCGGGCTATACAATGAGCAGTTCTTC.

This clone has just a few counts. J is TRBJ1-6 and V is TRBV2; possible D gene TRBD1, 6 bases. In germline, CDR1 is SNHLY, CDR2 FYNNEI. The germline V and J ends were trimmed by 2 bases and 7 bases, with 12 bases remaining between them. This CDR3 contains 15 residues. The CDR3: CASSEWQGTNSPLHF. The CDR3 DNA follows: TGTGCCAGCAGTGAATGGCAGGGGACGAATTCACCCCTCCACTTT. Based on the CDR3 plus reference TRBV2 and TRBJ1-6, the full variable domain is EPEVTQTPSHQVTQMGQEVILRCVPISNHLYFYWYRQILGQKVEFLVSFYNNEISEKSEIFDDQFSVERPDGSNFTLKIRSTKLEDSAMYFCASSEWQGTNSPLHFGNGTRLTVT.

V gene TRBV4-1 combines with J gene TRBJ1-1; D gene ambiguous. V gave up 1 base and J gave up 1 base, with 13 bases separating them. There are 16 residues in the CDR3. Germline V gene sequence: CDR1 MGHRA, CDR2 YSYEKL. The CDR3 reads CASSQGIWPKNTEAFF. In DNA, the CDR3 is TGCGCCAGCAGCCAAGGAATTTGGCCAAAGAACACTGAAGCTTTCTTT.

The rearrangement links TRBV7-8 to TRBJ2-3, with TRBD1 matching 7 bases. CDR1 is SGHVS and CDR2 is FQNEAQ in the germline V gene. The CDR3 extends over 16 amino acids. The J segment lost 1 base and the V segment lost 4 bases, leaving 8 bases of the junction unmatched. The CDR3 bases are TGTGCCAGCAGCTCCCGACAGGGTCCCGGCACAGATACGCAGTATTTT. Encoded protein: CASSSRQGPGTDTQYF.

The V call is TRBV5-4, the J call TRBJ1-2; D is uncertain. The CDR3 contains 14 residues. V was pared by 4 bases and J by 4 bases, with 14 bases between. Looked up from germline, CDR1 is SGHNT and CDR2 is YYREEE (reference sequence). The CDR3 DNA reads as TGTGCCAGCAGCCAATCACGGGTTCTCTATGGCTACACCTTC. It encodes CASSQSRVLYGYTF.

The V gene is TRBV3-1 (or the pseudogene TRBV3-2), the J gene TRBJ1-5, with D possibly matching TRBD1 (6 bases). Germline CDR1 is LGHDT and CDR2 is YNNKEL (reference sequence). V was pared by 4 bases and J by 4 bases, with 14 bases between. The CDR3 has 15 residues. CDR3 region: CASSRGGRGNQPQHF. In nucleotides, the CDR3 is TGTGCCAGCAGCCGGGGCGGTAGGGGGAATCAGCCCCAGCATTTT.

The chain's CDR3 is CASSVNRNTEAFF. The CDR3 DNA reads TGTGCCAGCAGTGTAAACAGGAACACTGAAGCTTTCTTT. The J gene is TRBJ1-1, the V gene TRBV2; D unclear. The CDR3 runs to 13 residues. Trimming left V 4 bases short and J 1 base short, with 7 bases between. The germline gives CDR1 SNHLY, CDR2 FYNNEI.

The chain couples TRBV21-1 to TRBJ2-1; the tabulated D call, TRBD2, remains unverified against the DNA. TRBV21-1 is listed as a pseudogene. The CDR3 covers 19 residues. CDR3 sequence (DNA): TGTGCCAGCAGCAAAGCTCCTAGCGGGAGATTAGTAATCGACAATGAGCAGTTCTTC. Amino acid sequence: CASSKAPSGRLVIDNEQFF.

The chain carries TRBV19 and TRBJ2-7; D is undetermined. The V gene's germline CDR1 is LNHDA and CDR2 SQIVND (reference sequence). The CDR3 has 14 residues. Trimming took off 4 bases at V and 5 bases at J, with 15 bases between the two ends. Here the CDR3 DNA reads TGTGCCAGTAGTAGAGCGTCCAGTAAGGACGAGCAGTACTTC. It codes for CASSRASSKDEQYF.

This rearrangement joins TRBV12-3 or TRBV12-4 to TRBJ2-7, with no clear D. Trimming took off 5 bases at V and 4 bases at J, with 6 bases between the two ends. The CDR3 runs to 11 residues. As DNA, the CDR3 is TGTGCCAGCAGTCCCGGTTACGAGCAGTACTTC. The encoded protein is CASSPGYEQYF.

This chain uses TRBV27 with TRBJ2-6, with D perhaps matching TRBD1 (6 bases). Trimming shortened V by 2 bases and J by 2 bases, and 7 bases separated the two germline ends. This CDR3 has 15 amino acids. Germline V CDR1 and CDR2: MNHEY, SMNVEV (reference sequence). The DNA of the CDR3 is TGTGCCAGCAGTTTAGGGACAACTGGGGCCAACGTCCTGACTTTC. Translated: CASSLGTTGANVLTF.

The chain combines TRBV24-1 with TRBJ2-1; 11 nucleotides match TRBD1. The CDR3 runs to 15 residues. The germline V gene encodes CDR1 KGHDR and CDR2 SFDVKD. J gave up 5 bases and V 3 bases, and 2 bases lay outside the gene matches. The CDR3 is CATSDRTGGHNEQFF. The CDR3 bases are TGTGCCACCAGTGATCGGACAGGGGGCCACAATGAGCAGTTCTTC.

The genes are TRBV5-4 and TRBJ2-4, with 9 bases lining up with TRBD2. The germline V gene encodes CDR1 SGHNT and CDR2 YYREEE (reference sequence). Unmatched junction bases numbered 2, after V lost 0 bases and J lost 13 bases. This CDR3 comprises 12 residues. The CDR3 DNA is TGTGCCAGCAGCTTGGCTAGCGGGACACAGTACTTC. It translates to CASSLASGTQYF.

The V call is TRBV2, the J call TRBJ1-2, with TRBD1 matching 8 bases. J was trimmed by 5 bases and V by 1 base; bases with no gene match: 9. This CDR3 has 16 residues. Germline assignment: CDR1 SNHLY and CDR2 FYNNEI. The CDR3 region is CASSEGPGGAGYGYTF. CDR3 in DNA: TGTGCCAGCAGTGAAGGGCCAGGGGGCGCTGGATATGGCTACACCTTC.

In DNA form, the CDR3 reads TGTGCCAGCAGTTATCCCTCTGAAGCTTTCTTT. As protein: CASSYPSEAFF. The rearrangement links TRBV6-2 or TRBV6-3 to TRBJ1-1; D unresolved. Trimming took off 3 bases at V and 6 bases at J, with 5 bases between the two ends. In germline, CDR1 is MNHEY, CDR2 SVGEGT. This CDR3 spans 11 amino acids.

The CDR3 region has the DNA TGTGCCAGCAGCCCCTCCCGCGGCACCGGGGAGCTGTTTTTT. Translating it yields CASSPSRGTGELFF. The chain carries TRBV3-1 (or the pseudogene TRBV3-2) and TRBJ2-2, with D unclear. With 4 bases removed from V and 4 bases from J, the gap between germline ends came to 10 bases. This CDR3 comprises 14 residues. The germline CDR1 and CDR2 sequences are LGHDT and YNNKEL (reference sequence).

The V call is TRBV20-1, the J call TRBJ1-2; D perhaps matches TRBD1 (5 bases). The CDR3 extends over 11 amino acids. Germline loops: CDR1 DFQATT, CDR2 SNEGSKA (reference sequence). V lost 6 bases and J 6 bases, leaving 11 bases between the germline ends. The CDR3 DNA is TGCAGTGCCCGGCCAGGGAATGGCTACACCTTC. Translation gives CSARPGNGYTF.

The genes are TRBV6-6 and TRBJ1-1; TRBD1 matches 11 bases. The CDR3 consists of 14 residues. Losses at the gene ends were 2 bases for V and 5 bases for J; bases not matched to a gene: 1. CDR1 is MNHNY, CDR2 SVGAGI, per germline (reference sequence). The chain's CDR3 is CASSYGQGATEAFF. In DNA, the CDR3 is TGTGCCAGCAGTTACGGACAGGGGGCAACTGAAGCTTTCTTT.

The J gene is TRBJ2-5, the V gene TRBV5-6; D unresolved. Deletions cut 0 bases from V and 2 bases from J, with 8 bases between. CDR3 size: 14 residues. From germline, CDR1 is SGHDT and CDR2 YYEEEE. DNA for the CDR3: TGTGCCAGCAGCTTGGCAACAGTACAAGAGACCCAGTACTTC. Translated: CASSLATVQETQYF.

The V and J genes are TRBV7-2 and TRBJ1-1; possible D gene TRBD1, 5 bases. V dropped 3 bases and J dropped 7 bases, with 9 bases sitting between them. Germline CDR1 and CDR2: SGHTA and FQGNSA. The CDR3 totals 12 residues. In nucleotides, the CDR3 is TGTGCCAGCAGCTTTACGACAGATGAAGCTTTCTTT. It specifies CASSFTTDEAFF.

The V gene is TRBV6-6, the J gene TRBJ1-2, with TRBD1 as a possible D gene (6 bases). V shed 8 bases and J shed 6 bases, with 22 bases lying between them. Germline CDR1 is MNHNY and CDR2 is SVGAGI (reference sequence). The length of the CDR3 is 15 residues. In DNA form, the CDR3 reads TGTGCCAGCGCATACCACGATTTATACAGGGATGGCTACACCTTC. As protein: CASAYHDLYRDGYTF.

V and J are TRBV5-4 and TRBJ2-6, with 7 bases that match TRBD1. This CDR3 comprises 17 residues. Germline V gives CDR1 SGHNT, CDR2 YYREEE (reference sequence). The ends lost 7 bases at V and 0 bases at J; junction bases unmatched: 10. The CDR3 loop reads CASHRDSSASGANVLTF. The DNA of the CDR3 is TGTGCCAGCCACCGGGACAGCTCAGCCTCTGGGGCCAACGTCCTGACTTTC. Together with reference TRBV5-4 and TRBJ2-6, the CDR3 gives the full variable domain: ETGVTQSPTHLIKTRGQQVTLRCSSQSGHNTVSWYQQALGQGPQFIFQYYREEENGRGNFPPRFSGLQFPNYSSELNVNALELDDSALYLCASHRDSSASGANVLTFGAGSRLTVL.

V usage is TRBV5-1 and J usage is TRBJ2-3, with 11 positions matching TRBD1. The CDR3 runs to 15 residues. Germline V gene lookup returns CDR1 SGHRS and CDR2 YFSETQ. J gave up 5 bases and V 5 bases, and 7 bases lay outside the gene matches. Here the CDR3 reads CASREGQGAGDTQYF. CDR3 DNA sequence: TGCGCCAGCAGGGAAGGACAGGGGGCGGGAGATACGCAGTATTTT.